The rows below give T cell receptor beta chains drawn from one sample of a study of T cell responses to AZD1222 COVID-19 vaccine. Clones were read by immunoSEQ multiplex PCR, and TCRdb kept only the in-frame ones, dropping some. Of about 160,000 clones listed, approximately 90% are singletons. Specimen: peripheral blood, collected 28 days after the second AZD1222 dose. The receptors were gathered from an adult who received the AZD1222 COVID-19 vaccine. The CDR3 runs from the conserved cysteine through the conserved F or W. D genes are given only for firm matches. For some rows the clone size is stated as once, few or many, or as a class when expanded; others skip it.

d_call	v_call	j_call	clone_size	cdr3_nt	cdr3_aa
.	TRBV24-1	TRBJ1-2	.	TGTGCCACCAGTGACGGCTACACCTTC	CATSDGYTF
.	TRBV9	TRBJ2-5	.	TGTGCCAGCAGCGTCGGAACACAAGAGACCCAGTACTTC	CASSVGTQETQYF
.	TRBV7-3	TRBJ1-1	.	TGTGCCAGCAGCCTAAGGGGAGCAGACGGTGAAGCTTTCTTT	CASSLRGADGEAFF
.	TRBV6-5	TRBJ2-1	.	TGTGCCAGCAGTTATTTGGATGAGCAGTTCTTC	CASSYLDEQFF
.	TRBV6-6	TRBJ1-5	.	TGTGCCAGCCGTGCAAGAGGGGGAGCGGGCAATCAGCCCCAGCATTTT	CASRARGGAGNQPQHF
.	TRBV6-5	TRBJ2-7	.	TGTGCCAGCAGGGATCCCGGGCCGCCTTACGAGCAGTACTTC	CASRDPGPPYEQYF
.	TRBV11-2	TRBJ1-6	.	TGTGCCAGCAGTTACAGGGTAGATAGGTCACCCCTCCACTTT	CASSYRVDRSPLHF
.	TRBV5-1	TRBJ1-6	.	TGCGCCAGCAGCTTGGTTGCTTCCCGGTATAATTCACCCCTCCACTTT	CASSLVASRYNSPLHF
TRBD1	TRBV30	TRBJ2-7	.	TGTGCCTGGAGTTATGACAGGGACTACGAGCAGTACTTC	CAWSYDRDYEQYF
TRBD1	TRBV6-5	TRBJ1-5	.	TGTGCCAGTATGGGGCGAACAGGGGATCATCAGCCCCAGCATTTT	CASMGRTGDHQPQHF
TRBD1	TRBV3-1/TRBV3-2	TRBJ2-7	.	TGTGCCAGCAGCCAAGGGGACAGGGGCGAGCAGTACTTC	CASSQGDRGEQYF
TRBD1	TRBV6-5	TRBJ1-5	few	TGTGCCAGCAGCCAGACAGGGTACAATCAGCCCCAGCATTTT	CASSQTGYNQPQHF
.	TRBV5-4	TRBJ2-7	.	TGTGCCAGCAGCTCAGCCCTCTCCTACGAGCAGTACTTC	CASSSALSYEQYF
.	TRBV7-9	TRBJ2-3	.	TGTGCCAGCAGCTTAGGGGGTGTCACAGATACGCAGTATTTT	CASSLGGVTDTQYF
.	TRBV10-3	TRBJ1-2	.	TGTGCCACCTCCGCTAGCAACTATGGCTACACCTTC	CATSASNYGYTF
.	TRBV28	TRBJ1-2	.	TGTGCCAGCTCACAGGGCGGCTATGGCTACACCTTC	CASSQGGYGYTF
.	TRBV15	TRBJ1-1	.	TGTGCCACCAGCTCCTCCCGGGTTGTGAACACTGAAGCTTTCTTT	CATSSSRVVNTEAFF
TRBD1	TRBV5-6	TRBJ1-1	.	TGTGCCAGCAGCACCGGACAGGCGGTCCTTAAGGGGGAAGCTTTCTTT	CASSTGQAVLKGEAFF
.	TRBV18	TRBJ1-3	once	TGTGCCTGCTCTCCAAGGCTGGGCCACGACTCTGGAAACACCATATATTTT	CACSPRLGHDSGNTIYF
.	TRBV2	TRBJ1-1	.	TGTGCCAGCAGTGAAGGATTTCGGAACACTGAAGCTTTCTTT	CASSEGFRNTEAFF
.	TRBV2	TRBJ2-1	.	TGTGCCAGCAGTCTACTAGATCCCTCCTACAATGAGCAGTTCTTC	CASSLLDPSYNEQFF
.	TRBV10-3	TRBJ1-1	.	TGTGCCATCAGCCGTGAGATGATGAACACTGAAGCTTTCTTT	CAISREMMNTEAFF
.	TRBV30	TRBJ1-4	.	TGTGCCTGGAGTTCTAACGGCAGGGCTGGTGAAAAACTGTTTTTT	CAWSSNGRAGEKLFF
.	TRBV30	TRBJ1-2	.	TGTGCCTGGAGTGTCGGCCGGCGGGGCTACACCTTC	CAWSVGRRGYTF
.	TRBV7-2	TRBJ2-3	.	TGTGCCAGCAGCTTACTGGAGACTCAGGGGACATATACGCAGTATTTT	CASSLLETQGTYTQYF
.	TRBV19	TRBJ1-1	.	TGTGCCAGTAGTACCGCGTATCTGGTCACTGAAGCTTTCTTT	CASSTAYLVTEAFF
.	TRBV12-5	TRBJ1-6	once	TGTGCTAGTGGTTTGGTACAGGCAGTATTCAGCTCCTATAATTCACCCCTCCACTTT	CASGLVQAVFSSYNSPLHF
.	TRBV29-1	TRBJ1-5	.	TGCAGCGTTGGGGGTCTCGGCAATCAGCCCCAGCATTTT	CSVGGLGNQPQHF
.	TRBV7-3	TRBJ1-1	.	TGTGCCAGCAGCTTAGAATCTTCGAACACTGAAGCTTTCTTT	CASSLESSNTEAFF
.	TRBV24-1	TRBJ2-3	.	TGTGCCACCAGTGATTCAGGGATGCAAGGAGCCACAGATACGCAGTATTTT	CATSDSGMQGATDTQYF
.	TRBV30	TRBJ1-1	once	TGTGCCTCCCAACCAGGGGTCGTGGGGACTGAAGCTTTCTTT	CASQPGVVGTEAFF
.	TRBV5-1	TRBJ1-1	few	TGCGCCAGCAGCTGGGCGGCGAACACTGAAGCTTTCTTT	CASSWAANTEAFF
.	TRBV2	TRBJ2-1	once	TGTGCCAGCAGTCCATCAGGCGATGAGCAGTTCTTC	CASSPSGDEQFF
.	TRBV6-5	TRBJ1-5	.	TGTGCCAGCACGCCACAGGGTGAGCAGCCCCAGCATTTT	CASTPQGEQPQHF
TRBD1	TRBV6-2/TRBV6-3	TRBJ1-1	once	TGTGCCAGCAGTCATAGGACAGGGCTGAACACTGAAGCTTTCTTT	CASSHRTGLNTEAFF
.	TRBV10-3	TRBJ2-2	.	TGTGCCATCAGTGAGCCCCTGGTCGGGGAGCTGTTTTTT	CAISEPLVGELFF
TRBD2	TRBV6-5	TRBJ2-1	.	TGTGCCAGCAGCTCGAGCGGGGGCTATTACAATGAGCAGTTCTTC	CASSSSGGYYNEQFF
.	TRBV4-3	TRBJ1-6	.	TGCGCCAGCAGCCAACAAACCCCAAGAAGCTCCTATAATTCACCCCTCCACTTT	CASSQQTPRSSYNSPLHF
.	TRBV27	TRBJ1-2	.	TGTGCCAGCAGTTTAGGGTCTAACTATGGCTACACCTTC	CASSLGSNYGYTF
.	TRBV10-3	TRBJ1-3	once	TGTGCCATCAGTGAGTCTGTAAAACCGGGAAACACCATATATTTT	CAISESVKPGNTIYF
.	TRBV3-1/TRBV3-2	TRBJ2-3	.	TGTGCCAGCAGCCAGGTTGGAGATACGCAGTATTTT	CASSQVGDTQYF
.	TRBV7-2	TRBJ1-3	once	TGTGCCAGCAAGAGGATCGGAAACACCATATATTTT	CASKRIGNTIYF